This section outlines one T cell receptor (beta chain) sequence together with its context. This specimen comes from a study of blood T cell repertoires in COVID-19. Only in-frame clones appear in the TCRdb table, and some are missing; sequencing was by immunoSEQ multiplex PCR. The sample has 55,000 to 65,000 clones, approximately 79% seen once. Germline CDR1 reads MGHRA; CDR2 reads YSYEKL. The CDR3 totals 13 residues. V was clipped by 0 bases and J by 8 bases, with 10 bases between them. This receptor was identified in a man in his sixties with acute or convalescent COVID-19. The chain combines TRBV4-1 with TRBJ1-2; no clear D. The sequencing sample was made of peripheral blood. CDR3 sequence reads: CASSQDTQAGYTF. The CDR3 nucleotides are TGCGCCAGCAGCCAAGATACCCAGGCCGGCTACACCTTC.